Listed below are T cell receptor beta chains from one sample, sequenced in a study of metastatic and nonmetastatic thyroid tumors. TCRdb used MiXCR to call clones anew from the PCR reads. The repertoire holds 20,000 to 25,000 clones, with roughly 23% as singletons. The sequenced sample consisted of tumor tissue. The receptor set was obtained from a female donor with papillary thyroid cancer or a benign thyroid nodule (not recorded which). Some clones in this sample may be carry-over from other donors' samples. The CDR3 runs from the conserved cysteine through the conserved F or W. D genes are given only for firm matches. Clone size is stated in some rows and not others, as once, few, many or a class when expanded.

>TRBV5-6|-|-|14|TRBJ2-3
TGTGCCAGCAGCTTGGCTAGCGACACAGATACGCAGTATTTT
CASSLASDTDTQYF
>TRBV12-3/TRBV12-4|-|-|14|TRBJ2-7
TGTGCCAGCAGTTCCGGGACGGCGATTGTGCAGCAGTACTTC
CASSSGTAIVQQYF
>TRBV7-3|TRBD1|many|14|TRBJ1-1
TGTGCCAGCAGCTTAACAGGGGGCGACCCTGAAGCTTTCTTT
CASSLTGGDPEAFF
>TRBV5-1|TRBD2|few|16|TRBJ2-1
TGCGCCAGCAGCCCATCGGGACTAGGTTTGGGTAATGAGCAGTTCTTC
CASSPSGLGLGNEQFF
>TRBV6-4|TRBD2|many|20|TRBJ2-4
TGTGCCAGCAGTGACCCCTCCGGGACTAGCGGGAGGGTAGCCAAAAACATTCAGTACTTC
CASSDPSGTSGRVAKNIQYF
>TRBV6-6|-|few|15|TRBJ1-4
TGTGCCAGCAGTTATGAAGGGGGGCCTCGGGAAAAACTGTTTTTT
CASSYEGGPREKLFF
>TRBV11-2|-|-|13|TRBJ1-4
TGTGCCAGCAGCTTAGATCGGGGGGAAAAACTGTTTTTT
CASSLDRGEKLFF
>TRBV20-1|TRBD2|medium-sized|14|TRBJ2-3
TGCAGTGCTAGAGAGCCTAGCGGGGCGGGTACGCAGTATTTT
CSAREPSGAGTQYF
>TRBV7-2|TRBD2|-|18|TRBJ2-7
TGTGCCAGCAACTTAGCCGGGACTAGCGGTCCAATCTCCTACGAGCGGTACTTC
CASNLAGTSGPISYERYF
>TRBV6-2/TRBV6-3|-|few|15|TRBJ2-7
TGTGCCAGCAGTTACCAGGAACCCTCGAAGCGCGAGCAGTACTTC
CASSYQEPSKREQYF
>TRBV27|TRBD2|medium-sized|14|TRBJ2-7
TGTGCCAGCAGTTTAGCGGGAGGCCTCTACGAGCAGTACTTC
CASSLAGGLYEQYF
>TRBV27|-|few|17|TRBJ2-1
TGTGCCAGCAGTCCAGGGGCCGGGCCGAGCTCCTACAATGAGCAGTTCTTC
CASSPGAGPSSYNEQFF
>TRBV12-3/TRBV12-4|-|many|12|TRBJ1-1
TGTGCCAGCATCAACGGATGGACTGAAGCTTTCTTT
CASINGWTEAFF
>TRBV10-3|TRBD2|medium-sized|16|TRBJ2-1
TGTGCCATCAGTGAGGTGTCGGGAGGGGGGAGCAATGAGCAGTTCTTC
CAISEVSGGGSNEQFF
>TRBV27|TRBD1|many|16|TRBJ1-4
TGTGCCAGCAGTCCCTACAGGGGATCAACTAATGAAAAACTGTTTTTT
CASSPYRGSTNEKLFF
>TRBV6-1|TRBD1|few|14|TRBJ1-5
TGTGCCAGCAGTACAGACAGGGGGATCCAGCCCCAGCATTTT
CASSTDRGIQPQHF
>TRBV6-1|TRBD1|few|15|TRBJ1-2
TGTGCCAGCATACCGGGACAGGGCGGTAACTATGGCTACACCTTC
CASIPGQGGNYGYTF
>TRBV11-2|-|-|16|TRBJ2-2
TGTGCCAGCAGCTTTATAGGGCGGTTATGCACCGGGGAGCTGTTTTTT
CASSFIGRLCTGELFF
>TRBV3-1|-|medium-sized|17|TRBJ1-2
TGTGCCAGCAGCCAAGATCTATCGAGTGGGGCCAACTATGGCTACACCTTC
CASSQDLSSGANYGYTF
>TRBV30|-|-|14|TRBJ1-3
TGTGCCTGGAGTGTGGGAGGTTCTGGAAACACCATATATTTT
CAWSVGGSGNTIYF
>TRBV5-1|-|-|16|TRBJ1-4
TGCGCCAGCAACCTGACAGGCAGATCTGGGGATGAAAAACTGTTTTTT
CASNLTGRSGDEKLFF
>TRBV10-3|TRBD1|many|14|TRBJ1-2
TGTGCCATCAGTGCAAGGACAGGGAACTATGGCTACACCTTC
CAISARTGNYGYTF
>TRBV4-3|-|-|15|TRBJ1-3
TGCGCCAGCAGCCAAGATAACGGGGGATGGGGCACCATATATTTT
CASSQDNGGWGTIYF
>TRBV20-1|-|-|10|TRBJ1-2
TGCAGTGCGAAGAGGACTGGCTACACCTTC
CSAKRTGYTF
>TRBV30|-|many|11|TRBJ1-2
TGTGCCTTTCCGGGTCTTTATGGCTACACCTTC
CAFPGLYGYTF
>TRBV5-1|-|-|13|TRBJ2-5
TGCGCCAGCAGACGGACGAACCAAGAGACCCAGTACTTC
CASRRTNQETQYF
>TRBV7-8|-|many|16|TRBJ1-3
TGTGCCAGCAGCTTAGGCTGGCAGGGCTCTGGAAACACCATATATTTT
CASSLGWQGSGNTIYF
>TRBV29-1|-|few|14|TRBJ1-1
TGCAGCGTTGACCAGGGTATTATGAACACTGAAGCTTTCTTT
CSVDQGIMNTEAFF
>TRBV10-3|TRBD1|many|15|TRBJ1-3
TGTGCCATCAGAACAGGGGGCAACTCTGGAAACACCATATATTTT
CAIRTGGNSGNTIYF
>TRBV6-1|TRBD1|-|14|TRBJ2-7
TGTGCCAGCAGTAAGGACAGGGGGCTCTACGAGCAGTACTTC
CASSKDRGLYEQYF
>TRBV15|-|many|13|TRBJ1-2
TGTGCCACCAGCAGAGATGGTTCCTGGGGCTACACCTTC
CATSRDGSWGYTF
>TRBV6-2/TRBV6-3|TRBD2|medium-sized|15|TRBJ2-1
TGTGCCAGCAGTGAGACTAGCGGGAGGAGTAATGAGCAGTTCTTC
CASSETSGRSNEQFF
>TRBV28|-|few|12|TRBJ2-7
TGTGCCAGCAGTCCGAACTCCTACGAGCAGTACTTC
CASSPNSYEQYF
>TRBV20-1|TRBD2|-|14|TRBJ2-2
TGCAGTGCTAGCGGGGGGGCCTTCTCCGGGGAGCTGTTTTTT
CSASGGAFSGELFF
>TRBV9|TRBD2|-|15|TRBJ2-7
TGTGCCAGCTCCAGGGGACTAGGCCTCTCCTACGAGCAGTACTTC
CASSRGLGLSYEQYF
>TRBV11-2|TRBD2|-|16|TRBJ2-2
TGTGCCAGCAGCCTCATGGGGGGGGTGTGGACCGGGGAGCTGTTTTTT
CASSLMGGVWTGELFF
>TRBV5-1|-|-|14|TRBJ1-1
TGCGCCAGCAGGGGCACGGGGGTCAACACTGAAGCTTTCTTT
CASRGTGVNTEAFF
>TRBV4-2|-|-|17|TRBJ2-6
TGTGCCAGCAGCCAAGATTGGAGCGGGTCAGGGGCCAACGTCCTGACTTTC
CASSQDWSGSGANVLTF
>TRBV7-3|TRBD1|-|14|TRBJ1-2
TGTGCCAGCAGCGTCACCGGGACAGGGAATGGCTACACCTTC
CASSVTGTGNGYTF
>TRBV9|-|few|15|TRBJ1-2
TGTGCCAGCAGCTATGGGAATGGGGGGGAGAGTGGCTACACCTTC
CASSYGNGGESGYTF
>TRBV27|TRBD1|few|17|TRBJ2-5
TGTGCCAGCAGTTCCATTGCCACAGGGGAAGGAAGGGAGACCCAGTACTTC
CASSSIATGEGRETQYF
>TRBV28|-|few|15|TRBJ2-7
TGTGCCAGCAGTTTACCTGGGACAGGGACTAGGGAGCAGTACTTC
CASSLPGTGTREQYF
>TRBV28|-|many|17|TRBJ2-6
TGTGCCAGCAGTTTAGGGGTCTTGGGATCTGGGGCCAACGTCCTGACTTTC
CASSLGVLGSGANVLTF
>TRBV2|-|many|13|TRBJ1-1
TGTGCCAGCAGTGTCGGACTAAACACTGAAGCTTTCTTT
CASSVGLNTEAFF
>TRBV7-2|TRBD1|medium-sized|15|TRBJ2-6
TGTGCCAGCACCTACAGGGGCGGTGGGGCCAACGTCCTGACTTTC
CASTYRGGGANVLTF